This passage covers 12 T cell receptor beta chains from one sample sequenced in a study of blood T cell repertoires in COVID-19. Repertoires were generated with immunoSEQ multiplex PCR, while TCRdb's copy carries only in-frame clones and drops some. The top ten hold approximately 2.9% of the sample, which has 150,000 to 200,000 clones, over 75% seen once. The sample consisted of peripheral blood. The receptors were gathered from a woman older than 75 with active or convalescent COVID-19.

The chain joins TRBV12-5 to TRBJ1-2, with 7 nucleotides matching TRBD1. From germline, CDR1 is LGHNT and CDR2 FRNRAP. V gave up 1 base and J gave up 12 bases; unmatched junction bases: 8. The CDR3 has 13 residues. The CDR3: CASGLGPPGQHTF. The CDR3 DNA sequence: TGTGCTAGTGGTTTGGGACCTCCGGGACAGCACACCTTC.

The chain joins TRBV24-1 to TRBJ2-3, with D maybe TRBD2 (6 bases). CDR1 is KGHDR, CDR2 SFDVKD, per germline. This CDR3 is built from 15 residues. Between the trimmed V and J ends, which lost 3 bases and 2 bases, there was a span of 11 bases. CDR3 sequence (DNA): TGTGCCACCAGTGATGGACGGGACTTCACAGATACGCAGTATTTT. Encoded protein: CATSDGRDFTDTQYF.

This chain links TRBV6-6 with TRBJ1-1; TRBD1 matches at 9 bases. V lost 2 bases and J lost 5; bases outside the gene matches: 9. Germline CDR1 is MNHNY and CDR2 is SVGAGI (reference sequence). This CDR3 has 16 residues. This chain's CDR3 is CASSYPTQGAGTEAFF. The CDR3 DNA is TGTGCCAGCAGTTACCCGACACAGGGGGCAGGGACTGAAGCTTTCTTT.

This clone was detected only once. The chain's CDR3 is CASSFAGTGVYEQYF. The CDR3 coding sequence is TGTGCCAGCAGCTTCGCCGGGACAGGGGTCTACGAGCAGTACTTC. This chain connects TRBV5-5 to TRBJ2-7; 10 bases line up with TRBD1. Trimming at V came to 2 bases and at J to 3 bases, leaving 5 bases not matched to a gene. Germline V gene data show CDR1 as SGHKS and CDR2 as YYEKEE (reference sequence). This CDR3 region has 15 residues. Supplemented by reference TRBV5-5 and TRBJ2-7, the full variable domain reads DAGVTQSPTHLIKTRGQQVTLRCSPISGHKSVSWYQQVLGQGPQFIFQYYEKEERGRGNFPDRFSARQFPNYSSELNVNALLLGDSALYLCASSFAGTGVYEQYFGPGTRLTVT.

The CDR3 DNA follows: TGTGCCATCAGTGAGTCATCAACTAGCTCCTACGAGCAGTACTTC. This codes for CAISESSTSSYEQYF. The chain uses TRBV10-3 and TRBJ2-7, with D perhaps TRBD2 (5 bases). Germline V CDR1 and CDR2: ENHRY, SYGVKD. The CDR3 length is 15 residues. V lost 0 bases, J lost 0 bases, and 9 bases lay in between.

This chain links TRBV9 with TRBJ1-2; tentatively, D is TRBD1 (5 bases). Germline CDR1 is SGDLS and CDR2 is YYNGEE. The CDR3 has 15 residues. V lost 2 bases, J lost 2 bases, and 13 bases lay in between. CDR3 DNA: TGTGCCAGCAGCGTCCAGGGTGGAGTAAACTATGGCTACACCTTC. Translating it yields CASSVQGGVNYGYTF.

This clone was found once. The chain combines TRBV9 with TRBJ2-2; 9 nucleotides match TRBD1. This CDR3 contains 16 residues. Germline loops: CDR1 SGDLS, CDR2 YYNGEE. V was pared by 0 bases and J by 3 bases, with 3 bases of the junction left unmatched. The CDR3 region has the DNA TGTGCCAGCAGCGTAGCTGGACAGGGGTACACCGGGGAGCTGTTTTTT. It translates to CASSVAGQGYTGELFF.

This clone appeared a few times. The CDR3: CASSLGYSGGSGDTQYF. The CDR3 DNA is TGTGCCAGCAGCTTAGGGTACAGCGGGGGCTCCGGAGATACGCAGTATTTT. The gene calls are TRBV11-2 and TRBJ2-3; 8 positions match TRBD2. After removal of 1 base from V and 5 bases from J, the junction contained 11 bases not matched to a gene. The CDR3 sequence is 17 residues long. Germline V gene sequence: CDR1 SGHAT, CDR2 FQNNGV.

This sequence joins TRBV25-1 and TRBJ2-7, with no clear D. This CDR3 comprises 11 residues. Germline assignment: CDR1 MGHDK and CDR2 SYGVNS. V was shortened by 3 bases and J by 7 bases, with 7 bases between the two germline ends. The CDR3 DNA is TGTGCCAGCAGTGACCATCGGGAGCAGTACTTC. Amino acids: CASSDHREQYF.

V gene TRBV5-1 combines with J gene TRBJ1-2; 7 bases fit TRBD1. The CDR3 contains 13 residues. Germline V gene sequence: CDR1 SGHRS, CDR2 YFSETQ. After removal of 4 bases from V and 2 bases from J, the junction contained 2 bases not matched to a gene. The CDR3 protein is CASSPGQNYGYTF. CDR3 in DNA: TGCGCCAGCAGCCCGGGACAGAACTATGGCTACACCTTC.

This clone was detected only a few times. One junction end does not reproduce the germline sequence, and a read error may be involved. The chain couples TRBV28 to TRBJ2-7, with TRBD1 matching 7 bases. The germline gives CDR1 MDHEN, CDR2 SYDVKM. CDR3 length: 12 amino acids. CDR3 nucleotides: TGTGCCAGCAGTTCACGGACAGGCCAAATGGGCTTC. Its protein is CASSSRTGQMGF. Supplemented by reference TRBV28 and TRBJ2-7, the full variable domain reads DVKVTQSSRYLVKRTGEKVFLECVQDMDHENMFWYRQDPGLGLRLIYFSYDVKMKEKGDIPEGYSVSREKKERFSLILESASTNQTSMYLCASSSRTGQMGFGPGTRLTVT.

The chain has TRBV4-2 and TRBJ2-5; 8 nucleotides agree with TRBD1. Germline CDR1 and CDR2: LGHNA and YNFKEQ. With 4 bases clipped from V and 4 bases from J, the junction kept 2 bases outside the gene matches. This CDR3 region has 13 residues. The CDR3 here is CASSRDRGETQYF. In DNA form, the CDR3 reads TGTGCCAGCAGCCGCGACAGGGGAGAGACCCAGTACTTC.